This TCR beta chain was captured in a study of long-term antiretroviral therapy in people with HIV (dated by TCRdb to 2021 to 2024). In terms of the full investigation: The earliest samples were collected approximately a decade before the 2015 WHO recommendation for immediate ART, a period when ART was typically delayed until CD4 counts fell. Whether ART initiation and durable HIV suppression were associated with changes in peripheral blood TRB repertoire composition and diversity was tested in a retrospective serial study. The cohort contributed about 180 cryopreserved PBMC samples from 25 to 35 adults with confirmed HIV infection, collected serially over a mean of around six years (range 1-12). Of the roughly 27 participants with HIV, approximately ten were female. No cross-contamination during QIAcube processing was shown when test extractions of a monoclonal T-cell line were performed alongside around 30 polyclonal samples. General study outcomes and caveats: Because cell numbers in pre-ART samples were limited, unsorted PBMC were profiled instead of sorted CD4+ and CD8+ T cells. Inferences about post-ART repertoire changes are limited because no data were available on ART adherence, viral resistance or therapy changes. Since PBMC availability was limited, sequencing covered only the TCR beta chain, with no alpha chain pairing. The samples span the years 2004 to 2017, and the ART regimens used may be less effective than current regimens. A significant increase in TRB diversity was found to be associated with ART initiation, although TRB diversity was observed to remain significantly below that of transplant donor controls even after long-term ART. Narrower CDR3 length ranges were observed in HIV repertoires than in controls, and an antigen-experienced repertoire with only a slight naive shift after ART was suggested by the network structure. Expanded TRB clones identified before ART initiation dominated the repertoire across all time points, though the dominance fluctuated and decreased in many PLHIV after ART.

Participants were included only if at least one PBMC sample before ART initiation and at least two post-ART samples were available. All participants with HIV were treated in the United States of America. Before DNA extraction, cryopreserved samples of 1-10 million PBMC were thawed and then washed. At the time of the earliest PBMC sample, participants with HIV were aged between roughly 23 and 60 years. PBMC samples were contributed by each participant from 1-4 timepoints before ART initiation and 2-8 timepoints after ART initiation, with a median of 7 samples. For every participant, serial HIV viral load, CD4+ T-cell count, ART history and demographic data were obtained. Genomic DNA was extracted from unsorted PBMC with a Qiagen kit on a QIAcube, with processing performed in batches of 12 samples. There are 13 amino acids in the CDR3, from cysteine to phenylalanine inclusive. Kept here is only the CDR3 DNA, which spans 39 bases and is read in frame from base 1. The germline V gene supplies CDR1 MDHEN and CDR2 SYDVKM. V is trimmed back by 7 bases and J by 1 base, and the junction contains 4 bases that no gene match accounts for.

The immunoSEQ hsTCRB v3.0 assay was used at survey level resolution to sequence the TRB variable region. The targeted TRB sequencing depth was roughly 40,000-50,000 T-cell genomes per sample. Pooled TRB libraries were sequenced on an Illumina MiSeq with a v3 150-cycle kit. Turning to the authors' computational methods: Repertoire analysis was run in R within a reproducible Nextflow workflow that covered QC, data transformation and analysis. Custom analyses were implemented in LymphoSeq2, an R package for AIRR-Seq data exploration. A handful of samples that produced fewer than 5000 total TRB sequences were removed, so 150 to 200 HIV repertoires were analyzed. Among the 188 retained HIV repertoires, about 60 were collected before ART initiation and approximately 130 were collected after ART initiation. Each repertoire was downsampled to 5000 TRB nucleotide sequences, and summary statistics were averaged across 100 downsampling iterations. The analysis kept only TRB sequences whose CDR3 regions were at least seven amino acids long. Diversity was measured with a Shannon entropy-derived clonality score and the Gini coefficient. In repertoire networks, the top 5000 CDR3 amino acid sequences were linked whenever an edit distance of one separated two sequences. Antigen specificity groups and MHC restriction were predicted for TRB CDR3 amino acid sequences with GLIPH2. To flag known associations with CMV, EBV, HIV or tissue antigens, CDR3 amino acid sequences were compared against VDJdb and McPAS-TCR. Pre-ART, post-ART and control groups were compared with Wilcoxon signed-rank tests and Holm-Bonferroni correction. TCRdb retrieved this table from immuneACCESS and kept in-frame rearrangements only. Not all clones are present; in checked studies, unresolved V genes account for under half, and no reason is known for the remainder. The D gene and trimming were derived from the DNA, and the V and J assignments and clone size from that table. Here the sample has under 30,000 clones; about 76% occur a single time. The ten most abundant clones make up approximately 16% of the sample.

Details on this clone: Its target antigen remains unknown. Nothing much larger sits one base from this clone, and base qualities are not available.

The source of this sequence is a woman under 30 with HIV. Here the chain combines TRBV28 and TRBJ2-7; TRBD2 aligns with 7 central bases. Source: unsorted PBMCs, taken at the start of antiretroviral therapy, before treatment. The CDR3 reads CASTTSASYEQYF. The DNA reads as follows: TGTGCCAGCACAACTAGCGCGTCCTACGAGCAGTACTTC.